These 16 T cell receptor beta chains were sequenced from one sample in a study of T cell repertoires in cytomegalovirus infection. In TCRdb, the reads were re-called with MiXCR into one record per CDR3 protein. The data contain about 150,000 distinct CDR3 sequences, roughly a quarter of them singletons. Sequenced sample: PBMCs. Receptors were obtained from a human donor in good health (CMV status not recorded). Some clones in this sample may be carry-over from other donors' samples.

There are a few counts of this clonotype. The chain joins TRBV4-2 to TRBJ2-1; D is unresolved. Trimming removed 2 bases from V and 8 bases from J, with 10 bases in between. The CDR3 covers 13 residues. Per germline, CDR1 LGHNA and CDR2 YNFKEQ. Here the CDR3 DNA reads TGTGCCAGCAGCCAAATGAACTTCGATGAGCAGTTCTTC. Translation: CASSQMNFDEQFF.

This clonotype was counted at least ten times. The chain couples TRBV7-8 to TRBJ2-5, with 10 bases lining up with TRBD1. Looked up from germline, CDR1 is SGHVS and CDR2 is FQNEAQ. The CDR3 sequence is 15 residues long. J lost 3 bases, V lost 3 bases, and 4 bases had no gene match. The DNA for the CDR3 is TGTGCCAGCAGCTTGGGGACAGGGGAAAAAGAGACCCAGTACTTC. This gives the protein CASSLGTGEKETQYF.

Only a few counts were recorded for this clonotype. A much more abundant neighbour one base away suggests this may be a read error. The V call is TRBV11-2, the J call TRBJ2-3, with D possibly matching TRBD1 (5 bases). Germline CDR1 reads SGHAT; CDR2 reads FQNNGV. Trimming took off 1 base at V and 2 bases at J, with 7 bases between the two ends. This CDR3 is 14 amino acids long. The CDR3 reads CASSLGTLTDTQYF. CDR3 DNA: TGTGCCAGCAGCTTAGGGACACTCACAGATACGCAGTATTTT.

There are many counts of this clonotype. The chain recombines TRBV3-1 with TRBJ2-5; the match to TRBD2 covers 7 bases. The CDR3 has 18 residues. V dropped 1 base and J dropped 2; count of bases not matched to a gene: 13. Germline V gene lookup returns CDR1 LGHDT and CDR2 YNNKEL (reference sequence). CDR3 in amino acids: CASSQAGGQRDSQETQYF. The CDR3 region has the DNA TGTGCCAGCAGCCAAGCGGGAGGACAACGGGACTCACAAGAGACCCAGTACTTC.

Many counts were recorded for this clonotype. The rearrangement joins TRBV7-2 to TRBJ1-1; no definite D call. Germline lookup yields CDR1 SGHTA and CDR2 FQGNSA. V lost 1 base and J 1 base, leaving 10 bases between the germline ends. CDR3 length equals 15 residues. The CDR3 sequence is CASSLGFGGNTEAFF. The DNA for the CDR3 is TGTGCCAGCAGCTTAGGGTTCGGTGGGAACACTGAAGCTTTCTTT.

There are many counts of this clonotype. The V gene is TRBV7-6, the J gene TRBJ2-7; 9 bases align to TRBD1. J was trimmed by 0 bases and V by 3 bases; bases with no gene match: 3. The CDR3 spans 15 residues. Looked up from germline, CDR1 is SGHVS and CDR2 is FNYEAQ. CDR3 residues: CASSLGGQGSYEQYF. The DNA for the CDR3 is TGTGCCAGCAGCTTGGGGGGACAGGGCTCCTACGAGCAGTACTTC. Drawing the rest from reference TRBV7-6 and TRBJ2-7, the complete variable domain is GAGVSQSPRYKVTKRGQDVALRCDPISGHVSLYWYRQALGQGPEFLTYFNYEAQQDKSGLPNDRFSAERPEGSISTLTIQRTEQRDSAMYRCASSLGGQGSYEQYFGPGTRLTVT.

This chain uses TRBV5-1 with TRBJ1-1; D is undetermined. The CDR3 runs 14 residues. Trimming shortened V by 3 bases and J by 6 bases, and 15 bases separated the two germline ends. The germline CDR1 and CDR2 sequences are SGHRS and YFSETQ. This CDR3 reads CASSSEPQLPEAFF. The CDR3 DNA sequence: TGCGCCAGCAGCTCGGAGCCTCAGCTCCCTGAAGCTTTCTTT.

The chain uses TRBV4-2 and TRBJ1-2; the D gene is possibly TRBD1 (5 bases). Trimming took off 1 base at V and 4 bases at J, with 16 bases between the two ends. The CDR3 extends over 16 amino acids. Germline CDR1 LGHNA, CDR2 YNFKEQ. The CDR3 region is CASSQGATVTSYGYTF. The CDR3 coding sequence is TGTGCCAGCAGCCAAGGGGCGACAGTAACCTCCTATGGCTACACCTTC.

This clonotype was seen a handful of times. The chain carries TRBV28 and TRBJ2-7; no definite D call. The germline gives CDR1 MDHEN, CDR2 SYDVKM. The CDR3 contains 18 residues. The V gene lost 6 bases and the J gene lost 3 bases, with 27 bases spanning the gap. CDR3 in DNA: TGTGCCAGCAGCCTACAAGACGACCTGGGCCCCACACTCTACGAGCAGTACTTC. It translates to CASSLQDDLGPTLYEQYF.

CDR3 residues: CASSFGRAFQETQYF. In DNA form, the CDR3 reads TGTGCCAGCAGCTTTGGAAGGGCCTTCCAAGAGACCCAGTACTTC. The rearrangement links TRBV7-2 to TRBJ2-5; D not certain. Trimming removed 3 bases at V and 1 base at J, with 12 bases between. This CDR3 spans 15 amino acids. From germline, CDR1 is SGHTA and CDR2 FQGNSA. Filled out from reference TRBV7-2 and TRBJ2-5, the complete variable domain reads GAGVSQSPSNKVTEKGKDVELRCDPISGHTALYWYRQSLGQGLEFLIYFQGNSAPDKSGLPSDRFSAERTGGSVSTLTIQRTQQEDSAVYLCASSFGRAFQETQYFGPGTRLLVL.

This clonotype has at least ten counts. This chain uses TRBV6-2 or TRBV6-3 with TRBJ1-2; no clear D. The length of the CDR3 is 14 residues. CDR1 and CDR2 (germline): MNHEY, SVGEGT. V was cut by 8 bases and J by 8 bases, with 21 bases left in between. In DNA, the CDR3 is TGTGCCAGCTCAACTTCCAAACCTTTGAGGGGCTACACCTTC. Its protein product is CASSTSKPLRGYTF.

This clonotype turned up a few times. CDR3 coding DNA: TGTGCCAGCAGGGGGGGTGGGGATACGCAGTATTTT. Amino acid sequence: CASRGGGDTQYF. The V and J genes are TRBV7-2 and TRBJ2-3, with D possibly matching TRBD2 (6 bases). The CDR3 sequence is 12 residues long. Germline V gene lookup returns CDR1 SGHTA and CDR2 FQGNSA. Trimming took 6 bases from V and 6 from J, leaving 10 bases between them.

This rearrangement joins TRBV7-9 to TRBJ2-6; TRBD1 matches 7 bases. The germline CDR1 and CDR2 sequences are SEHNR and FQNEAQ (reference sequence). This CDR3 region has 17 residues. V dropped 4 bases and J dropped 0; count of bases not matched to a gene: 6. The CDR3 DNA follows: TGTGCCAGCAGCTACCAGGGGGTTTACTCTGGGGCCAACGTCCTGACTTTC. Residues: CASSYQGVYSGANVLTF.

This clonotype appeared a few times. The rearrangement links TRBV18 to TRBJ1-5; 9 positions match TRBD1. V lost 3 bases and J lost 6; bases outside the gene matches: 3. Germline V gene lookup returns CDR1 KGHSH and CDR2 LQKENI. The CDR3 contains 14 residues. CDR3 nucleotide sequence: TGTGCCAGCTCACCCGGGACAGGGCCTCAGCCCCAGCATTTT. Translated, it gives CASSPGTGPQPQHF. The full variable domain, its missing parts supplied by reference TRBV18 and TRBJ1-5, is NAGVMQNPRHLVRRRGQEARLRCSPMKGHSHVYWYRQLPEEGLKFMVYLQKENIIDESGMPKERFSAEFPKEGPSILRIQQVVRGDSAAYFCASSPGTGPQPQHFGDGTRLSIL.

Here the CDR3 reads CASRNRDSYQPQHF. Written as DNA, the CDR3 is TGTGCCAGTAGGAACCGGGACAGCTATCAGCCCCAGCATTTT. This chain connects TRBV19 to TRBJ1-5; 7 bases match TRBD1. With V trimmed by 6 bases and J by 5 bases, 7 bases remained unmatched. The V gene's germline CDR1 is LNHDA and CDR2 SQIVND (reference sequence). CDR3 size: 14 residues.

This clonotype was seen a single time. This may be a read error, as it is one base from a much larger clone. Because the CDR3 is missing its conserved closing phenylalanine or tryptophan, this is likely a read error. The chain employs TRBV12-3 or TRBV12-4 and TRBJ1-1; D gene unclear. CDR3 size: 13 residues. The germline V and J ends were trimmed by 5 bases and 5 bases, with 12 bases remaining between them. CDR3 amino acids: CASSRKTRTEAFI. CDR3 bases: TGTGCCAGCAGTCGAAAGACAAGAACTGAAGCTTTCATT.